Below, 9 T cell receptor beta chains from the same sample are listed, as sequenced in a study of T-cell reconstitution after alpha-beta-depleted transplantation in children. Unique molecular identifiers were built into the TCRbeta library. MiXCR, run by TCRdb on the PCR reads, gives a single entry per CDR3 protein. The table lists about 540,000 distinct CDR3 sequences, around 17% of them singletons. This material consisted of PBMCs from the stem cell graft donor, taken from the stem cell graft. Receptors were obtained from a human donor who donated a stem cell graft to a child with acute lymphoblastic leukemia.

The chain combines TRBV5-6 with TRBJ2-2; TRBD2 matches 8 bases. CDR3 length: 17 amino acids. V lost 7 bases, J lost 1 base, and 12 bases stayed unmatched. Germline CDR1 is SGHDT and CDR2 is YYEEEE. The CDR3 loop is CASASGREGRNTGELFF. CDR3 nucleotide sequence: TGTGCCAGCGCCTCGGGACGGGAGGGCAGGAACACCGGGGAGCTGTTTTTT.

This clonotype has a handful of counts. The chain carries TRBV20-1 and TRBJ2-7; the match to TRBD1 covers 9 bases. From germline, CDR1 is DFQATT and CDR2 SNEGSKA (reference sequence). This CDR3 contains 14 residues. The V segment lost 3 bases and the J segment 4 bases; nucleotides outside the gene matches: 7. CDR3 protein: CSARRAGQGYEQYF. CDR3 bases: TGCAGTGCTAGGCGGGCGGGACAGGGTTACGAGCAGTACTTC.

This clonotype was recorded a few times. The chain recombines TRBV4-2 with TRBJ2-5, with D possibly called TRBD1 or TRBD2 (5 bases each). Between the trimmed V and J ends, which lost 0 bases and 2 bases, there was a span of 10 bases. In germline, CDR1 is LGHNA, CDR2 YNFKEQ. There are 15 residues in the CDR3. The CDR3: CASSQDGTLQETQYF. CDR3 coding DNA: TGTGCCAGCAGCCAAGACGGGACGCTTCAAGAGACCCAGTACTTC.

This clonotype was recorded a few times. The chain carries TRBV12-3 or TRBV12-4 and TRBJ2-3; either TRBD1 or TRBD2 may fit D (6 bases each). V lost 3 bases and J 3 bases, leaving 25 bases between the germline ends. The CDR3 runs to 19 residues. The CDR3: CASSFWGADLDKLTDTQYF. The CDR3, as DNA: TGTGCCAGCAGTTTTTGGGGGGCGGACTTAGATAAACTGACAGATACGCAGTATTTT.

This clonotype has only a few counts. The J gene is TRBJ2-5, the V gene TRBV2, with TRBD2 identical over 9 bases. With V trimmed by 5 bases and J by 5 bases, 9 bases remained unmatched. Germline CDR1 SNHLY, CDR2 FYNNEI. The CDR3 is 15 residues long. CDR3 nucleotide sequence: TGTGCCAGCAGTACTAAGGGACTAGCTCACGAGACCCAGTACTTC. Protein product: CASSTKGLAHETQYF.

V and J are TRBV29-1 and TRBJ2-7, with TRBD2 matching 7 bases. V gave up 5 bases and J gave up 4 bases; unmatched junction bases: 11. This CDR3 contains 14 residues. Germline CDR1 and CDR2: SQVTM and ANQGSEA. The CDR3 loop reads CSVCPAGNVYEQYF. The CDR3 DNA reads as TGCAGCGTTTGCCCAGCGGGAAATGTTTACGAGCAGTACTTC.

The rearrangement joins TRBV5-5 to TRBJ2-3; 7 nucleotides match TRBD2. The CDR3 spans 15 residues. J was trimmed by 5 bases and V by 4 bases; bases with no gene match: 10. Germline V gene lookup returns CDR1 SGHKS and CDR2 YYEKEE (reference sequence). For the CDR3, the DNA is TGTGCCAGCAGCGTTGGGGGGGTGGAGAAAGATACGCAGTATTTT. Translating gives CASSVGGVEKDTQYF.

The V call is TRBV5-1, the J call TRBJ2-1, with a possible D match to TRBD1 (6 bases). The germline V gene encodes CDR1 SGHRS and CDR2 YFSETQ. This CDR3 region has 15 residues. Trimming took off 4 bases at V and 3 bases at J, with 14 bases between the two ends. Here the CDR3 reads CASSLDSDVYNEQFF. In DNA form, the CDR3 reads TGCGCCAGCAGCCTGGACAGCGACGTCTACAATGAGCAGTTCTTC. Using reference TRBV5-1 and TRBJ2-1 for the parts outside the CDR3, the full variable domain is KAGVTQTPRYLIKTRGQQVTLSCSPISGHRSVSWYQQTPGQGLQFLFEYFSETQRNKGNFPGRFSGRQFSNSRSEMNVSTLELGDSALYLCASSLDSDVYNEQFFGPGTRLTVL.

This clonotype showed up just a few times. V and J are TRBV20-1 and TRBJ2-3; D may be TRBD2 (5 bases). The CDR3 spans 15 residues. Germline V gene lookup returns CDR1 DFQATT and CDR2 SNEGSKA (reference sequence). With 5 bases removed from V and 0 bases from J, the gap between germline ends came to 15 bases. CDR3 protein: CSAGNPRTSTDTQYF. CDR3 DNA: TGCAGTGCTGGGAATCCCCGGACTAGCACAGATACGCAGTATTTT.